This TCR beta chain was sequenced in a study of CD8 T cells in ankylosing spondylitis. Study-level points and caveats: Several highly homologous variants made up a TCR beta motif, and this motif appeared characteristic of ankylosing spondylitis blood. Significant enrichment of disease-linked clones was reported in matched ankylosing spondylitis synovial fluid.

Many counts were recorded for this clonotype. What it binds is not known. CDR3 length: 15 residues. From germline, CDR1 is KGHDR and CDR2 SFDVKD. Trimming left V 3 bases short and J 3 bases short, with 12 bases between. MiXCR, applied by TCRdb to the 5' RACE reads, yields one record per CDR3 protein. The data show roughly 30,000 distinct CDR3 sequences, less than 40% seen once. V usage is TRBV24-1 and J usage is TRBJ2-3, with unresolved D. Sequenced material: synovial fluid, either unsorted or a sorted T cell fraction (not recorded which). This TCR was sampled from a male donor with ankylosing spondylitis. The CDR3 loop is CATSDRASETDTQYF. As DNA, the CDR3 is TGTGCCACCAGTGATAGAGCCAGCGAAACAGATACGCAGTATTTT.